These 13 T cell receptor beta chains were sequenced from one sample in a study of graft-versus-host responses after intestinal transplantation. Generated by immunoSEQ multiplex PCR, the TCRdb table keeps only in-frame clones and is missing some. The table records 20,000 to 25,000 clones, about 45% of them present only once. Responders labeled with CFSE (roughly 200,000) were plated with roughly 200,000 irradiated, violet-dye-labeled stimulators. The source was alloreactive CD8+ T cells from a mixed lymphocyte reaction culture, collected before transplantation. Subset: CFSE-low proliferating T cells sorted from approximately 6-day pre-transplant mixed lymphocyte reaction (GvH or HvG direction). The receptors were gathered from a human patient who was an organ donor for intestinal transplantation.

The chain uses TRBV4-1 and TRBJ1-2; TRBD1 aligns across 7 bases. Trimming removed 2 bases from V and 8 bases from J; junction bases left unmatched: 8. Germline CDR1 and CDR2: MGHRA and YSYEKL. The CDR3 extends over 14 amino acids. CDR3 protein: CASSQTGVLGGYTF. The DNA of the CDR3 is TGCGCCAGCAGCCAAACAGGGGTGTTGGGGGGCTACACCTTC.

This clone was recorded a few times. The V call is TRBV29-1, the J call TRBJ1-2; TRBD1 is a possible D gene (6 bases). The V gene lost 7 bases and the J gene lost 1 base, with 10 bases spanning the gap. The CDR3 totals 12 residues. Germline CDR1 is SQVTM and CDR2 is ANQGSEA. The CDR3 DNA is TGCAGCGCCTCACAGGGTAACTATGGCTACACCTTC. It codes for CSASQGNYGYTF.

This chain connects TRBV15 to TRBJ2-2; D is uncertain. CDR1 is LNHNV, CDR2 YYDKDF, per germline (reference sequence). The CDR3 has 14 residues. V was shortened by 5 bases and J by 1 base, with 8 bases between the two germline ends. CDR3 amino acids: CATSPPGNTGELFF. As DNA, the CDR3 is TGTGCCACCAGCCCCCCGGGGAACACCGGGGAGCTGTTTTTT.

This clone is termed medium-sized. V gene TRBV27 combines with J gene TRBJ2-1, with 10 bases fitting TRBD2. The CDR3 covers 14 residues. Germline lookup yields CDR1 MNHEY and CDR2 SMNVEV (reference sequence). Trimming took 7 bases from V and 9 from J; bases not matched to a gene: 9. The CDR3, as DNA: TGTGCCAGCACCGCACTAGCGGGATGGGGTGAGCAGTTCTTC. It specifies CASTALAGWGEQFF.

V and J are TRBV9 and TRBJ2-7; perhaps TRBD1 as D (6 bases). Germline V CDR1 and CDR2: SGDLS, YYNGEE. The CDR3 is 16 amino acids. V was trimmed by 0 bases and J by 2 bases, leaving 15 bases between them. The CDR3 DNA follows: TGTGCCAGCAGCGTAGGGGACGCCGGGACACCCTACGAGCAGTACTTC. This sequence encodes CASSVGDAGTPYEQYF.

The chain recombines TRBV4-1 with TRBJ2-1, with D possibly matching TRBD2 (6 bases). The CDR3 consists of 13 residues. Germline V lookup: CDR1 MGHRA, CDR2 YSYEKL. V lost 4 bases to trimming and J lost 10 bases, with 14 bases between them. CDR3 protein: CASSPGRDREQFF. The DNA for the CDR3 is TGCGCCAGCAGCCCCGGGAGAGACCGGGAGCAGTTCTTC.

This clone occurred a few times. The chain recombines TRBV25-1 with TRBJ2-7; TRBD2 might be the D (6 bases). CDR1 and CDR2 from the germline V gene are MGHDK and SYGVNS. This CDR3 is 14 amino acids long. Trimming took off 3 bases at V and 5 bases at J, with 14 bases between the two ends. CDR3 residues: CASSDSDGGDEQYF. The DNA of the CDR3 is TGTGCCAGCAGTGATTCGGACGGCGGGGACGAGCAGTACTTC.

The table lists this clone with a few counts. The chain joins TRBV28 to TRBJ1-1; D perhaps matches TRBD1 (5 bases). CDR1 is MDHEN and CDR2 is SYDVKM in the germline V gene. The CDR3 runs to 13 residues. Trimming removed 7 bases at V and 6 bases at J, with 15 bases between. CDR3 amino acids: CASIPGTRAEAFF. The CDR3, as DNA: TGTGCCAGCATTCCCGGGACTCGCGCTGAAGCTTTCTTT.

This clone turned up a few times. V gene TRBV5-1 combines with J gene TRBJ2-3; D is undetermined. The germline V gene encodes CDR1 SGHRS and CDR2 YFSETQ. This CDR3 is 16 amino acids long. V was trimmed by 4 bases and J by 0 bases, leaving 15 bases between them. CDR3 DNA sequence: TGCGCCAGCAGCCCGGTTGTCTACACTAGCACAGATACGCAGTATTTT. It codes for CASSPVVYTSTDTQYF.

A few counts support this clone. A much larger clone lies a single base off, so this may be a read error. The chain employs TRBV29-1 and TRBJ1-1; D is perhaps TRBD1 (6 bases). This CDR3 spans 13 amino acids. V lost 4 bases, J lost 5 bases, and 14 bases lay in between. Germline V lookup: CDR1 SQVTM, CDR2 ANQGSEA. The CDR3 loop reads CSVVLGGGTEAFF. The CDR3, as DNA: TGCAGCGTTGTACTGGGAGGGGGAACTGAAGCTTTCTTT.

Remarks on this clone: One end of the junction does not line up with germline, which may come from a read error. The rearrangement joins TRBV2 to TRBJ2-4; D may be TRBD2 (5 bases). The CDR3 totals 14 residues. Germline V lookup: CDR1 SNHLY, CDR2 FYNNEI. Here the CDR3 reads CASREGLGSSIQYF. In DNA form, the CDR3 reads TGTGCCAGCAGGGAAGGGCTAGGGAGCTCCATTCAGTACTTC. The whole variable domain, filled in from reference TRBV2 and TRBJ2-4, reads EPEVTQTPSHQVTQMGQEVILRCVPISNHLYFYWYRQILGQKVEFLVSFYNNEISEKSEIFDDQFSVERPDGSNFTLKIRSTKLEDSAMYFCASREGLGSSIQYFGAGTRLSVL.

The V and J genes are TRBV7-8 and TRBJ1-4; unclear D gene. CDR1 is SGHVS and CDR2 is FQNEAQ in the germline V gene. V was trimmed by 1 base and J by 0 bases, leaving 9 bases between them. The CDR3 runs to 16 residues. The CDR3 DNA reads TGTGCCAGCAGCTTAGACAGATTAGCAACTAATGAAAAACTGTTTTTT. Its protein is CASSLDRLATNEKLFF.

The CDR3 spells CASSLKNIQYF. The CDR3 region has the DNA TGTGCCAGCAGCCTTAAAAACATTCAGTACTTC. This rearrangement joins TRBV6-6 to TRBJ2-4; D not resolved. Germline CDR1 reads MNHNY; CDR2 reads SVGAGI (reference sequence). Trimming removed 6 bases from V and 4 bases from J, with 4 bases in between. This CDR3 has 11 amino acids.